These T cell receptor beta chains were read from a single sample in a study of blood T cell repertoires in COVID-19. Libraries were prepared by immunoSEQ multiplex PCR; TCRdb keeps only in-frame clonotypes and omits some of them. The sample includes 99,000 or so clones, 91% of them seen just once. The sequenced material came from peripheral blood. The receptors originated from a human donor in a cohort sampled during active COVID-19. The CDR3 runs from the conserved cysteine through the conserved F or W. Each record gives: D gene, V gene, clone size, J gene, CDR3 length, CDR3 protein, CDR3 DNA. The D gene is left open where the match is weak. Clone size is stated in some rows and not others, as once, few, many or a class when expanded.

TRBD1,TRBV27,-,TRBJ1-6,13,CASSPRQGPPLHF,TGTGCCAGCAGTCCGAGACAGGGTCCACCCCTCCACTTT
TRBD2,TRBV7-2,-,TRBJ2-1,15,CASSLTSGPYNEQFF,TGTGCCAGCAGCCTCACTAGCGGGCCCTACAATGAGCAGTTCTTC
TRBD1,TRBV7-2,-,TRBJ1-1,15,CASSRGQGMNTEAFF,TGTGCCAGCAGCCGGGGACAGGGAATGAACACTGAAGCTTTCTTT
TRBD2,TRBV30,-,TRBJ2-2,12,CASWGGTGELFF,TGTGCCTCATGGGGGGGAACCGGGGAGCTGTTTTTT
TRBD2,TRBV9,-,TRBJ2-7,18,CASFSHGIAGVFWGEQYF,TGTGCCAGCTTCTCTCATGGGATAGCGGGAGTGTTCTGGGGCGAGCAGTACTTC
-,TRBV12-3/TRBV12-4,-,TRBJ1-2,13,CASSYRARYGYTF,TGTGCCAGCAGTTACAGGGCACGCTATGGCTACACCTTC
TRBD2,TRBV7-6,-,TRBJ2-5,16,CASSLVSGGVRETQYF,TGTGCCAGCAGCTTAGTTAGCGGGGGGGTCCGGGAGACCCAGTACTTC
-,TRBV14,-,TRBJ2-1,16,CASSQDAGSSYNEQFF,TGTGCCAGCAGCCAAGATGCGGGGAGCTCCTACAATGAGCAGTTCTTC
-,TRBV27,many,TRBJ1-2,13,CASSSRPNYGYTF,TGTGCCAGCAGTTCGAGGCCTAACTATGGCTACACCTTC
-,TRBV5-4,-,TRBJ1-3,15,CASSLAGGRGNTIYF,TGTGCCAGCAGCTTGGCCGGGGGGCGAGGAAACACCATATATTTT
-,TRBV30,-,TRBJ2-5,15,CAWSRYGGGQETQYF,TGTGCCTGGAGCCGATACGGGGGAGGCCAAGAGACCCAGTACTTC
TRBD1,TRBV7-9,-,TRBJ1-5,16,CASSLGTGSRNQPQHF,TGTGCCAGCAGCTTGGGGACAGGGTCGCGGAATCAGCCCCAGCATTTT
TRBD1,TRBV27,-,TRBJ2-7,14,CASTRQGSSYEQYF,TGTGCCAGCACTAGACAGGGAAGTTCCTACGAGCAGTACTTC
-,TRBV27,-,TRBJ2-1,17,CASSIKPGLLSYNEQFF,TGTGCCAGCAGTATTAAACCGGGACTTCTCTCCTACAATGAGCAGTTCTTC
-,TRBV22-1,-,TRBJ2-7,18,CPGSSPGQGEVPPLKQYF,TGTCCTGGGAGCTCACCGGGACAGGGAGAGGTCCCGCCTTTGAAGCAGTACTTC
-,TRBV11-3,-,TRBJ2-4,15,CASSFSRGAKNIQYF,TGTGCCAGCAGCTTTAGCCGAGGAGCCAAAAACATTCAGTACTTC
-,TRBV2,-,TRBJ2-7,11,CASKGAYEQYF,TGTGCCAGCAAGGGGGCCTACGAGCAGTACTTC
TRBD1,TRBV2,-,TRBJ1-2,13,CASTRGPLGGYTF,TGTGCCAGCACTAGGGGGCCGCTTGGTGGCTACACCTTC
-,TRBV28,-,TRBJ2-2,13,CASRGWDTGELFF,TGTGCCAGTAGGGGCTGGGACACCGGGGAGCTGTTTTTT
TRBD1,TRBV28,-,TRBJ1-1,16,CASSSGDRLGFVEAFF,TGTGCCAGCAGTTCGGGGGACAGGTTGGGGTTTGTTGAAGCTTTCTTT
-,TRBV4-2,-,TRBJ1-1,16,CASSPQKGRGNTEAFF,TGTGCCAGCAGCCCTCAGAAAGGACGGGGTAACACTGAAGCTTTCTTT
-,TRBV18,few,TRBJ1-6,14,CASSKDSYNSPLHF,TGTGCCAGCTCAAAGGACAGCTATAATTCACCCCTCCACTTT
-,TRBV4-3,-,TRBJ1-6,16,CASSQESGLYNSPLHF,TGCGCCAGCAGCCAAGAGTCAGGCCTTTATAATTCACCCCTCCACTTT
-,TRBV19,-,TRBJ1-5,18,CASSIEEGDYYSNQPQHF,TGTGCCAGTAGTATAGAGGAGGGAGATTATTATAGCAATCAGCCCCAGCATTTT
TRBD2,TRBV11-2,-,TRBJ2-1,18,CASSTIRTSSGTNNEQFF,TGTGCCAGCAGCACTATCAGGACTAGCTCGGGTACGAACAATGAGCAGTTCTTC
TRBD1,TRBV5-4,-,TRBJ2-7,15,CASSLARGSLGEQYF,TGTGCCAGCAGCTTGGCCAGGGGGTCGTTGGGCGAGCAGTACTTC
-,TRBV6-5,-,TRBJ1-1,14,CASSYSFSNTEAFF,TGTGCCAGCAGTTACTCGTTCTCCAACACTGAAGCTTTCTTT
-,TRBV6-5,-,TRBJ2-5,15,CASSYGGTSQETQYF,TGTGCCAGCAGTTACGGGGGGACGAGCCAAGAGACCCAGTACTTC
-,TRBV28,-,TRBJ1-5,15,CASSYYETLDEPQHF,TGTGCCAGCAGCTACTACGAGACTCTGGATGAGCCCCAGCATTTT